This TCR beta chain was recovered during a study of Ad26.COV2.S vaccination and SARS-CoV-2 variants. Study-wide background: Ad26.COV2.S was injected intramuscularly once or twice, 56 days apart. Study observations and caveats: Marked by substantial breadth, spike-specific CD8+ and CD4+ T cell responses were reportedly seen after vaccination.

Regarding this clone: Its specificity is unknown.

Germline-derived CDR1 and CDR2 are SGHRS and YFSETQ. This CDR3 is 15 amino acids long. V lost 2 bases to trimming and J lost 4 bases; unmatched junction nucleotides: 5. The repertoire was sequenced with immunoSEQ multiplex PCR; TCRdb's copy has only in-frame clones and lacks some. The repertoire has 410,000 or so clones, more than 80% of them found once; the top ten carry less than 15%. Described treatment: 19 received Ad26.COV2.S at low or high dose, single or two shots; about five received placebo; per-sample allocation not given. The study sampled participants on day 63 after the first vaccine or placebo injection.

This clonotype was obtained from a person aged 18-60 years who received the Ad26.COV2.S COVID-19 vaccine or a placebo. V is TRBV5-1 and J is TRBJ1-4, with 7 bases matching TRBD1. Sequenced here: peripheral blood, sampled in a trial of Ad26.COV2.S vaccine versus placebo. As DNA, the CDR3 is TGCGCCAGCAGCTTCGGGACAGTGGATAATGAAAAACTGTTTTTT. Translation gives CASSFGTVDNEKLFF.